One TCR beta chain is described in this entry. The antigen is undetermined. Second-dose timings of about 4 or about 12 weeks were pooled. The data were obtained in a study of T cell responses to AZD1222 COVID-19 vaccine. Trimming stripped 0 bases from V and 5 bases from J, with 13 bases between. Germline V gene sequence: CDR1 SEHNR, CDR2 FQNEAQ (reference sequence). This CDR3 is 15 amino acids long. The table came from immunoSEQ multiplex PCR; TCRdb's copy has only in-frame clones and leaves some out. The data hold about 88,000 clones, with 90% observed a single time. General study results and limits: Reports say nearly half of spike-specific TCRs go after unmutated variant regions. Females made up more of the donors, who were largely white British, and clonal diversity may have come out too low. Spike-wide coverage was observed for vaccine-associated CD4 TCRs, with dominant responses at 160-218 and 743-854.

The material was peripheral blood, obtained 28 days after the second AZD1222 dose. This receptor was obtained from an adult who received the AZD1222 COVID-19 vaccine. The rearrangement uses TRBV7-9 and TRBJ1-2; D perhaps matches TRBD1 (5 bases). This CDR3 is CASSLAEGRAYGYTF. The CDR3 DNA follows: TGTGCCAGCAGCTTAGCAGAAGGCAGGGCGTATGGCTACACCTTC. Complete variable domain (other parts from reference TRBV7-9 and TRBJ1-2): DTGVSQNPRHKITKRGQNVTFRCDPISEHNRLYWYRQTLGQGPEFLTYFQNEAQLEKSRLLSDRFSAERPKGSFSTLEIQRTEQGDSAMYLCASSLAEGRAYGYTFGSGTRLTVV.